What follows are 32 T cell receptor beta chains derived from one specimen sequenced in a study of T cell responses to AZD1222 COVID-19 vaccine. The repertoire was sequenced with immunoSEQ multiplex PCR; TCRdb's copy has only in-frame clones and lacks some. The sample records around 130,000 clones, roughly 88% being singletons. The starting material was peripheral blood, obtained on day 0 of AZD1222 vaccination. These receptor sequences come from an adult in good health.

The chain has TRBV6-5 and TRBJ1-2, with D tentatively TRBD1 (5 bases). The CDR3 is 13 residues long. With 6 bases removed from V and 3 bases from J, the gap between germline ends came to 11 bases. Germline CDR1 is MNHEY and CDR2 is SVGAGI. CDR3 nucleotide sequence: TGTGCCAGCAGCCCCGGGGCGGACTATGGCTACACCTTC. This sequence encodes CASSPGADYGYTF.

The chain links TRBV20-1 to TRBJ1-1, with 8 bases aligning to TRBD1. This CDR3 region has 10 residues. Looked up from germline, CDR1 is DFQATT and CDR2 is SNEGSKA (reference sequence). After removal of 5 bases from V and 11 bases from J, the junction contained 4 bases not matched to a gene. CDR3 sequence: CSAWDRRAFF. The CDR3 DNA is TGCAGTGCTTGGGACAGGAGGGCTTTCTTT.

This chain connects TRBV24-1 to TRBJ2-1, with D maybe TRBD1 (5 bases). CDR3 length equals 12 residues. V lost 10 bases, J lost 6 bases, and 12 bases lay in between. In germline, CDR1 is KGHDR, CDR2 SFDVKD. For the CDR3, the DNA is TGTGCCACACAACAGGAGCGCAATGAGCAGTTCTTC. It encodes CATQQERNEQFF.

V is TRBV7-9 and J is TRBJ2-2; the D gene is possibly TRBD1 (5 bases). V was clipped by 5 bases and J by 1 base, with 8 bases between them. The germline V gene encodes CDR1 SEHNR and CDR2 FQNEAQ (reference sequence). The CDR3 is 14 amino acids. CDR3 sequence (DNA): TGTGCCAGCAGCCTCGGACAGAACACCGGGGAGCTGTTTTTT. Amino acid sequence: CASSLGQNTGELFF.

This chain joins TRBV11-3 and TRBJ1-1; 8 bases are shared with TRBD1. The CDR3 loop spans 13 amino acids. Germline assignment: CDR1 SGHNT and CDR2 YENEEA. The V segment lost 1 base and the J segment 13 bases; nucleotides outside the gene matches: 8. Written as DNA, the CDR3 is TGTGCCAGCAGCTTAGGAACCGGGACAGGCTTTTTCTTT. This gives the protein CASSLGTGTGFFF.

The chain recombines TRBV5-1 with TRBJ2-7, with D possibly being TRBD1 (5 bases). The CDR3 runs to 17 residues. The V end lost 1 base, the J end lost 0 bases, and 17 bases lay between the germline ends. Germline V gives CDR1 SGHRS, CDR2 YFSETQ. The CDR3, as DNA: TGCGCCAGCAGCTTGTGGCCAGGGCGGTCCGACTCCTACGAGCAGTACTTC. This translates into CASSLWPGRSDSYEQYF.

The chain couples TRBV4-3 to TRBJ1-6; D is unclear. This CDR3 is 16 amino acids long. The V gene's germline CDR1 is LGHNA and CDR2 YSLEER. The ends were cut back, 3 bases at V and 6 bases at J, with 15 bases in the middle. CDR3 nucleotides: TGCGCCAGCAGCCACGACTTCGGGCAGCTTAATTCACCCCTCCACTTT. This sequence encodes CASSHDFGQLNSPLHF.

The DNA of the CDR3 is TGCAGCGCTGGGGATAGCAATCAGCCCCAGCATTTT. Residues: CSAGDSNQPQHF. The J gene is TRBJ1-5, the V gene TRBV29-1, with D uncertain. The V gene's germline CDR1 is SQVTM and CDR2 ANQGSEA. There are 12 residues in the CDR3. Trimming removed 7 bases at V and 0 bases at J, with 7 bases between.

The chain recombines TRBV30 with TRBJ1-3; possibly TRBD1 for D (5 bases). The CDR3 totals 17 residues. The V gene's germline CDR1 is GTSNPN and CDR2 SVGIG (reference sequence). Trimming shortened V by 6 bases and J by 0 bases, and 21 bases separated the two germline ends. The CDR3 spells CACTVAGPLYSGNTIYF. In nucleotides, the CDR3 is TGTGCCTGTACGGTCGCGGGACCCCTTTACTCTGGAAACACCATATATTTT. Combining the CDR3 with reference TRBV30 and TRBJ1-3 gives the whole variable domain SQTIHQWPATLVQPVGSPLSLECTVEGTSNPNLYWYRQAAGRGLQLLFYSVGIGQISSEVPQNLSASRPQDRQFILSSKKLLLSDSGFYLCACTVAGPLYSGNTIYFGEGSWLTVV.

This CDR3 reads CASSADRGNYGYTF. CDR3 coding DNA: TGTGCCAGCAGCGCGGACAGGGGGAACTATGGCTACACCTTC. This chain uses TRBV5-4 with TRBJ1-2; 10 bases are shared with TRBD1. This CDR3 has 14 residues. The germline V gene encodes CDR1 SGHNT and CDR2 YYREEE (reference sequence). Trimming took 4 bases from V and 2 from J; bases not matched to a gene: 2.

This clone was recorded only once. The chain is built from TRBV5-1 and TRBJ2-2; unclear D gene. V was shortened by 3 bases and J by 6 bases, with 21 bases between the two germline ends. Looked up from germline, CDR1 is SGHRS and CDR2 is YFSETQ. The CDR3 spans 17 residues. The CDR3, as DNA: TGCGCCAGCAGCTGGACCCCTAAGTCCAGCCTATCCGGGGAGCTGTTTTTT. Its protein product is CASSWTPKSSLSGELFF.

The chain employs TRBV2 and TRBJ2-5; no clear D. In germline, CDR1 is SNHLY, CDR2 FYNNEI. This CDR3 contains 11 residues. Trimming shortened V by 6 bases and J by 2 bases, and 4 bases separated the two germline ends. The CDR3 loop is CASRGQETQYF. For the CDR3, the DNA is TGTGCCAGCAGGGGACAAGAGACCCAGTACTTC.

The rearrangement links TRBV30 to TRBJ1-2, with D tentatively TRBD1 (5 bases). This CDR3 has 13 residues. V gave up 1 base and J gave up 8 bases, with 14 bases separating them. CDR1 and CDR2 (germline): GTSNPN, SVGIG (reference sequence). The CDR3 loop reads CAWSANRIRGYTF. The CDR3 nucleotides are TGTGCCTGGAGTGCCAACAGGATTCGAGGCTACACCTTC.

This chain joins TRBV11-3 and TRBJ2-1; 8 nucleotides align to TRBD1. This CDR3 spans 16 amino acids. The germline gives CDR1 SGHNT, CDR2 YENEEA. V shed 1 base and J 2 bases; nucleotides not matched to a gene: 4. CDR3 residues: CASSLVSGQAYNEQFF. For the CDR3, the DNA is TGTGCCAGCAGCTTAGTTTCGGGACAGGCCTACAATGAGCAGTTCTTC.

The chain links TRBV20-1 to TRBJ1-5; 7 bases are a match to TRBD1. Germline trimming cut 3 bases from V and 7 bases from J; bases unmatched to any gene: 6. The V gene's germline CDR1 is DFQATT and CDR2 SNEGSKA (reference sequence). The CDR3 consists of 13 residues. The CDR3 protein is CSASNQGGQPQHF. The CDR3 region has the DNA TGCAGTGCTAGTAACCAGGGGGGCCAGCCCCAGCATTTT.

This sequence joins TRBV27 and TRBJ2-7; D possibly corresponds to TRBD2 (5 bases). CDR1 and CDR2 from the germline V gene are MNHEY and SMNVEV (reference sequence). V lost 3 bases, J lost 6 bases, and 9 bases lay in between. CDR3 length equals 12 residues. DNA of the CDR3: TGTGCCAGCAGTTTGCAAGGAGGCGAGCAGTACTTC. It codes for CASSLQGGEQYF.

This chain joins TRBV6-1 and TRBJ1-1; D ambiguous. The CDR3 is 14 residues long. Trimming shortened V by 1 base and J by 6 bases, and 12 bases separated the two germline ends. Germline assignment: CDR1 MNHNS and CDR2 SASEGT. CDR3 sequence reads: CASSEGVNAAEAFF. Written as DNA, the CDR3 is TGTGCCAGCAGTGAAGGGGTAAACGCGGCTGAAGCTTTCTTT.

The CDR3 loop reads CASGRQGGNYGYTF. The DNA for the CDR3 is TGTGCCAGCGGCAGACAGGGGGGGAACTATGGCTACACCTTC. The chain uses TRBV27 and TRBJ1-2; 9 bases fit TRBD1. Trimming took 8 bases from V and 2 from J; bases not matched to a gene: 6. Germline CDR1 MNHEY, CDR2 SMNVEV (reference sequence). CDR3 length: 14 residues.

This clone occurred once. The CDR3 bases are TGTGCCAGCAGCCCCACCCCGACCCTGCAAAGAGGCGAGCAGTACTTC. It yields the protein CASSPTPTLQRGEQYF. The gene calls are TRBV9 and TRBJ2-7, with D uncertain. This CDR3 is 16 amino acids long. Trimming left V 4 bases short and J 6 bases short, with 23 bases between. Germline loops: CDR1 SGDLS, CDR2 YYNGEE.

This chain joins TRBV2 and TRBJ1-6; TRBD1 aligns across 8 bases. CDR1 and CDR2 (germline): SNHLY, FYNNEI. With 0 bases clipped from V and 10 bases from J, the junction kept 5 bases outside the gene matches. This CDR3 is built from 15 residues. The CDR3 sequence is CASSEAQGARSPLHF. As DNA, the CDR3 is TGTGCCAGCAGTGAAGCTCAGGGGGCGAGATCACCCCTCCACTTT.

The chain combines TRBV14 with TRBJ1-4, with 8 bases lining up with TRBD1. The CDR3 has 17 amino acids. The J segment lost 5 bases and the V segment lost 1 base, leaving 9 bases of the junction unmatched. Per the germline V gene, CDR1 is SGHDN and CDR2 is FVKESK. CDR3 DNA sequence: TGTGCCAGCAGCCAAGGGGGACAGGTGGCCTTGAATGAAAAACTGTTTTTT. This encodes CASSQGGQVALNEKLFF. The full variable domain, in which reference TRBV14 and TRBJ1-4 provide the parts outside the CDR3, is EAGVTQFPSHSVIEKGQTVTLRCDPISGHDNLYWYRRVMGKEIKFLLHFVKESKQDESGMPNNRFLAERTGGTYSTLKVQPAELEDSGVYFCASSQGGQVALNEKLFFGSGTQLSVL.

The chain combines TRBV6-9 with TRBJ1-3; possibly TRBD1 for D (5 bases). The V gene's germline CDR1 is MNHGY and CDR2 SVAAGI. The CDR3 covers 15 residues. V was shortened by 8 bases and J by 0 bases, with 14 bases between the two germline ends. The CDR3: CASYRRASSGNTIYF. The CDR3 DNA sequence: TGTGCCAGCTATCGCAGGGCAAGCTCTGGAAACACCATATATTTT.

The gene calls are TRBV18 and TRBJ1-1; 9 nucleotides line up with TRBD1. Germline V gene data show CDR1 as KGHSH and CDR2 as LQKENI. This CDR3 is built from 15 residues. J lost 6 bases, V lost 5 bases, and 10 bases had no gene match. CDR3 nucleotides: TGTGCCAGCTCATCTCGACTTGGACAGGGGCCTGAAGCTTTCTTT. The encoded protein is CASSSRLGQGPEAFF.

The table lists this clone with a count of one. This chain links TRBV14 with TRBJ2-2, with a possible D match to TRBD2 (6 bases). The germline gives CDR1 SGHDN, CDR2 FVKESK. The CDR3 length is 21 residues. Trimming took off 1 base at V and 0 bases at J, with 24 bases between the two ends. The CDR3 here is CASSQVGGGFRFSANTGELFF. CDR3 coding DNA: TGTGCCAGCAGCCAAGTCGGGGGTGGATTTCGTTTCAGCGCGAACACCGGGGAGCTGTTTTTT.

V usage is TRBV7-6 and J usage is TRBJ1-3; D gene uncertain. The CDR3 is 14 amino acids. Germline CDR1 and CDR2: SGHVS and FNYEAQ. Trimming cost V 1 base and J 2 bases, with 6 bases left between them. Here the CDR3 DNA reads TGTGCCAGCAGCTTAGGGGTGGCTGGAAACACCATATATTTT. This gives the protein CASSLGVAGNTIYF.

This clone was detected once. The chain combines TRBV30 with TRBJ1-2; 8 bases line up with TRBD1. Per germline, CDR1 GTSNPN and CDR2 SVGIG (reference sequence). The CDR3 extends over 13 amino acids. The trim removed 5 bases at V and 10 bases at J, leaving 12 bases unmatched. The CDR3 DNA sequence: TGTGCCTGGGGGCAGGGGGCGGGTCGGACCTACACCTTC. Translated: CAWGQGAGRTYTF.

This sequence joins TRBV7-2 and TRBJ1-2, with D possibly matching TRBD1 (5 bases). CDR1 and CDR2 (germline): SGHTA, FQGNSA. The length of the CDR3 is 15 residues. Trimming stripped 0 bases from V and 8 bases from J, with 16 bases between. CDR3 bases: TGTGCCAGCAGCTTAGCCCGGGACCGACTATGGGGCTACACCTTC. As protein: CASSLARDRLWGYTF.

The chain couples TRBV13 to TRBJ2-7; D remains ambiguous. The V end was cut by 5 bases, the J end by 2 bases, with 19 bases between. CDR3 size: 16 residues. CDR1 is PRHDT and CDR2 is FYEKMQ in the germline V gene (reference sequence). The DNA of the CDR3 is TGTGCCAGCAGCGCGGATCGGATTGCCACCACCTACGAGCAGTACTTC. This codes for CASSADRIATTYEQYF.

This rearrangement joins TRBV10-3 to TRBJ2-7, with D possibly being TRBD2 (6 bases). The germline V gene has CDR1 ENHRY and CDR2 SYGVKD. Trimming stripped 8 bases from V and 2 bases from J, with 16 bases between. The CDR3 has 14 residues. The DNA of the CDR3 is TGTGCCATCGCGGCCGGGAGTCCCCCCTACGAGCAGTACTTC. It yields the protein CAIAAGSPPYEQYF.

The CDR3 DNA sequence: TGCGCCAGCAGCCAAGATCCCGCCGGGCAGGGGCGAGAGACCCAGTACTTC. Residues: CASSQDPAGQGRETQYF. The rearrangement links TRBV4-1 to TRBJ2-5; D may be TRBD1 (6 bases). From germline, CDR1 is MGHRA and CDR2 YSYEKL. The CDR3 has 17 amino acids. The V and J ends lost 0 bases and 4 bases respectively, with 18 bases between them.

This chain links TRBV24-1 with TRBJ2-3; TRBD1 matches at 7 bases. The V segment lost 9 bases and the J segment 5 bases; nucleotides outside the gene matches: 10. Per the germline V gene, CDR1 is KGHDR and CDR2 is SFDVKD. The CDR3 contains 14 residues. DNA for the CDR3: TGTGCCACCCGAGGACAGGCAATGAGAGATACGCAGTATTTT. Protein sequence: CATRGQAMRDTQYF.

The gene calls are TRBV4-1 and TRBJ1-1; D gene ambiguous. V dropped 0 bases and J dropped 0 bases, with 8 bases sitting between them. Germline values: CDR1 MGHRA, CDR2 YSYEKL. This CDR3 has 15 residues. This CDR3 is CASSQEAQLNTEAFF. The CDR3, as DNA: TGCGCCAGCAGCCAAGAAGCCCAGTTGAACACTGAAGCTTTCTTT.